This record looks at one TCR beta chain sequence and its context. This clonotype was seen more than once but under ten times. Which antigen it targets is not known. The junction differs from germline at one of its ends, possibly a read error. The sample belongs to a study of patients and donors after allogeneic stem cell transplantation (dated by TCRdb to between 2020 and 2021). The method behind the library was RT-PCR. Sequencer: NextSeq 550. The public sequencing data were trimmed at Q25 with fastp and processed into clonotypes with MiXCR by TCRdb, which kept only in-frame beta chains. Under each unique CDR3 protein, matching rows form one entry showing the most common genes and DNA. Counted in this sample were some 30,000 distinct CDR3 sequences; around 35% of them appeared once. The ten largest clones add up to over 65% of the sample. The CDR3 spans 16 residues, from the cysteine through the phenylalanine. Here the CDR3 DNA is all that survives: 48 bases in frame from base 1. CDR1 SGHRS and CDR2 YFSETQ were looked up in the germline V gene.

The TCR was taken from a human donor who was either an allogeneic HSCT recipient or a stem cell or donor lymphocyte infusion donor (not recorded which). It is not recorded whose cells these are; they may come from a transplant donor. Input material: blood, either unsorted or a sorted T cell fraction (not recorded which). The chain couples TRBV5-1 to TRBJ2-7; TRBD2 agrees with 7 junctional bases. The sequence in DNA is TGCGCCAGCACCTTGTGGTTGGCTAGCGGACACTACGAGCAGTACTTC. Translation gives CASTLWLASGHYEQYF.